Below, 26 T cell receptor beta chains from the same sample are listed, as sequenced in a study of PD-1 blockade in classical Hodgkin lymphoma. There was relapse after autologous stem cell transplantation in every patient, and there was variation in brentuximab vedotin exposure. Produced via immunoSEQ multiplex PCR; TCRdb's table is partial and in-frame only. This table has about 16,000 clones, about 60% appearing once. Material: peripheral blood mononuclear cells (PBMCs), obtained at baseline. These receptors were obtained from a human donor with classical Hodgkin lymphoma.

This clone qualifies as medium-sized (0.01 to 0.1%). J is TRBJ1-1 and V is TRBV7-9; TRBD1 might be the D (5 bases). Trimming left V 4 bases short and J 5 bases short, with 14 bases between. The CDR3 spans 14 residues. CDR1 and CDR2 from the germline V gene are SEHNR and FQNEAQ (reference sequence). The CDR3 DNA reads TGTGCCAGCAGCTCGCGAGGGGCTGATACTGAAGCTTTCTTT. This encodes CASSSRGADTEAFF.

The chain recombines TRBV4-1 with TRBJ2-3; the D gene is possibly TRBD1 (5 bases). The CDR3 has 15 residues. Germline V lookup: CDR1 MGHRA, CDR2 YSYEKL. The V end was cut by 0 bases, the J end by 2 bases, with 9 bases between. CDR3 nucleotide sequence: TGCGCCAGCAGCCAAGAGCAGGGCCCCACAGATACGCAGTATTTT. Protein sequence: CASSQEQGPTDTQYF.

This clone was counted a few times. V usage is TRBV18 and J usage is TRBJ1-1; no clear D gene. There are 13 residues in the CDR3. Deletions cut 8 bases from V and 12 bases from J, with 22 bases between. Looked up from germline, CDR1 is KGHSH and CDR2 is LQKENI. The CDR3 loop is CASLLRPDGLSFF. The CDR3 DNA is TGTGCCAGCCTTCTTCGCCCGGACGGGCTTTCTTTCTTT.

This clone was counted once. The chain is built from TRBV5-1 and TRBJ2-6; 7 nucleotides agree with TRBD1. CDR1 SGHRS and CDR2 YFSETQ come from the germline V gene. Trimming at V came to 4 bases and at J to 0 bases, leaving 7 bases not matched to a gene. The CDR3 is 17 amino acids. CDR3 protein: CASSPGQVGSGANVLTF. The DNA for the CDR3 is TGCGCCAGCAGCCCAGGACAGGTAGGCTCTGGGGCCAACGTCCTGACTTTC.

The chain links TRBV28 to TRBJ2-7; a possible D gene is TRBD2 (6 bases). This CDR3 contains 16 residues. The germline V gene has CDR1 MDHEN and CDR2 SYDVKM. Trimming stripped 2 bases from V and 0 bases from J, with 14 bases between. The CDR3 region is CASSLGWDWSSYEQYF. CDR3 coding DNA: TGTGCCAGCAGTTTAGGGTGGGACTGGAGCTCCTACGAGCAGTACTTC. The full variable domain, in which reference TRBV28 and TRBJ2-7 provide the parts outside the CDR3, is DVKVTQSSRYLVKRTGEKVFLECVQDMDHENMFWYRQDPGLGLRLIYFSYDVKMKEKGDIPEGYSVSREKKERFSLILESASTNQTSMYLCASSLGWDWSSYEQYFGPGTRLTVT.

The rearrangement joins TRBV7-9 to TRBJ1-1; D remains unclear. Trimming cost V 3 bases and J 10 bases, with 15 bases left between them. The CDR3 length is 13 residues. CDR1 SEHNR and CDR2 FQNEAQ come from the germline V gene (reference sequence). The DNA for the CDR3 is TGTGCCAGCAGCTTTGACGGCTTTGAAGGAGCTTTCTTT. Translation: CASSFDGFEGAFF.

This clone is termed medium-sized. The rearrangement joins TRBV19 to TRBJ2-3; 14 nucleotides match TRBD2. The CDR3 runs to 17 residues. Germline loops: CDR1 LNHDA, CDR2 SQIVND (reference sequence). J gave up 6 bases and V 2 bases, and 7 bases lay outside the gene matches. The CDR3 sequence is CASSITPGLAGEDTQYF. CDR3 sequence (DNA): TGTGCCAGTAGTATAACACCGGGACTAGCGGGAGAGGATACGCAGTATTTT.

This clone was counted between two and nine times. This chain joins TRBV18 and TRBJ2-7, with D possibly being TRBD1 (5 bases). This CDR3 has 14 residues. V lost 3 bases, J lost 2 bases, and 11 bases lay in between. Germline loops: CDR1 KGHSH, CDR2 LQKENI. CDR3 coding DNA: TGTGCCAGCTCACCGAGACAGCACCCCTACGAGCAGTACTTC. It encodes CASSPRQHPYEQYF.

This chain links TRBV28 with TRBJ2-5, with D possibly being TRBD1 (6 bases). Germline V gene sequence: CDR1 MDHEN, CDR2 SYDVKM. This CDR3 has 20 amino acids. The ends were cut back, 4 bases at V and 4 bases at J, with 31 bases in the middle. CDR3 region: CASSYGGVGQGLISLETQYF. As DNA, the CDR3 is TGTGCCAGCAGTTATGGGGGAGTGGGGCAGGGGTTAATCTCCCTAGAGACCCAGTACTTC. The whole variable domain, remainder taken from reference TRBV28 and TRBJ2-5, is DVKVTQSSRYLVKRTGEKVFLECVQDMDHENMFWYRQDPGLGLRLIYFSYDVKMKEKGDIPEGYSVSREKKERFSLILESASTNQTSMYLCASSYGGVGQGLISLETQYFGPGTRLLVL.

This sequence joins TRBV4-2 and TRBJ1-1; D is unclear. The CDR3 is 12 residues long. Germline V gene lookup returns CDR1 LGHNA and CDR2 YNFKEQ. V gave up 0 bases and J gave up 8 bases, with 7 bases separating them. CDR3 sequence reads: CASSQDHGEAFF. DNA of the CDR3: TGTGCCAGCAGCCAAGATCATGGGGAAGCTTTCTTT.

This chain links TRBV5-1 with TRBJ2-1, with unresolved D. Trimming took off 6 bases at V and 2 bases at J, with 18 bases between the two ends. The CDR3 extends over 16 amino acids. Looked up from germline, CDR1 is SGHRS and CDR2 is YFSETQ. CDR3 sequence: CASTSTNDRTYNEQFF. In DNA form, the CDR3 reads TGCGCCAGCACCTCTACAAATGACCGAACCTACAATGAGCAGTTCTTC.

Of note for this clone: A much more abundant neighbour one base away suggests this may be a read error. The V gene is TRBV29-1, the J gene TRBJ2-7, with D possibly being TRBD2 (5 bases). This CDR3 contains 13 residues. Looked up from germline, CDR1 is SQVTM and CDR2 is ANQGSEA. V lost 8 bases and J 4 bases, leaving 18 bases between the germline ends. CDR3: CSITGPRGYEQYF. The CDR3 DNA sequence: TGCAGCATTACCGGGCCCCGGGGATACGAGCAGTACTTC.

This sequence joins TRBV28 and TRBJ2-7; no definite D call. The V and J ends lost 6 bases and 5 bases respectively, with 8 bases between them. CDR1 MDHEN and CDR2 SYDVKM come from the germline V gene. This CDR3 region has 11 residues. CDR3 in amino acids: CASSPLDEQYF. CDR3 coding DNA: TGTGCCAGCAGCCCTCTGGACGAGCAGTACTTC. The full variable domain, rest sourced from reference TRBV28 and TRBJ2-7, is DVKVTQSSRYLVKRTGEKVFLECVQDMDHENMFWYRQDPGLGLRLIYFSYDVKMKEKGDIPEGYSVSREKKERFSLILESASTNQTSMYLCASSPLDEQYFGPGTRLTVT.

Here the CDR3 reads CSAVKDTEAFF. The CDR3 region has the DNA TGCAGTGCGGTGAAGGACACTGAAGCTTTCTTT. The genes are TRBV20-1 and TRBJ1-1; D unresolved. This CDR3 spans 11 amino acids. Germline CDR1 is DFQATT and CDR2 is SNEGSKA (reference sequence). V was trimmed by 6 bases and J by 3 bases, leaving 8 bases between them.

The genes are TRBV18 and TRBJ2-1; TRBD2 aligns across 12 bases. The germline V gene has CDR1 KGHSH and CDR2 LQKENI. CDR3 size: 20 residues. Trimming cost V 3 bases and J 3 bases; bases outside gene matches: 15. In nucleotides, the CDR3 is TGTGCCAGCTCACCCCCCTCAATTTGGACTAGCGGGAAATTCTACAATGAGCAGTTCTTC. Translation gives CASSPPSIWTSGKFYNEQFF.

The chain recombines TRBV6-4 with TRBJ2-2; 7 bases are shared with TRBD2. Germline-derived CDR1 and CDR2 are MRHNA and SNTAGT. The CDR3 runs 14 residues. V lost 3 bases to trimming and J lost 5 bases; unmatched junction nucleotides: 3. The CDR3 DNA reads TGTGCCAGCAGTGAACTACTAGCGACCGGGGAGCTGTTTTTT. This translates into CASSELLATGELFF.

By frequency in the sample, this clone is medium-sized (0.01 to 0.1%). This sequence joins TRBV5-6 and TRBJ1-1; D is unclear. Trimming shortened V by 1 base and J by 1 base, and 5 bases separated the two germline ends. The CDR3 contains 13 residues. CDR1 is SGHDT, CDR2 YYEEEE, per germline. DNA for the CDR3: TGTGCCAGCAGCTTGTTCGCGAACACTGAAGCTTTCTTT. Its protein product is CASSLFANTEAFF.

J is TRBJ1-5 and V is TRBV7-8, with D possibly matching TRBD1 (5 bases). V shed 0 bases and J shed 5 bases, with 8 bases lying between them. Germline values: CDR1 SGHVS, CDR2 FQNEAQ. The CDR3 length is 14 residues. The CDR3 sequence: CASSLAGEHQPQHF. Written as DNA, the CDR3 is TGTGCCAGCAGCTTAGCAGGGGAGCATCAGCCCCAGCATTTT.

This clone appeared once. This chain joins TRBV19 and TRBJ2-3, with D possibly TRBD1 on 5 matching bases. The CDR3 is 17 residues long. Trimming removed 2 bases from V and 2 bases from J, with 17 bases in between. Germline V CDR1 and CDR2: LNHDA, SQIVND (reference sequence). This CDR3 is CASSIIGRGELTDTQYF. DNA for the CDR3: TGTGCCAGTAGTATAATCGGAAGGGGCGAACTCACAGATACGCAGTATTTT. The full variable domain, with the rest looked up from reference TRBV19 and TRBJ2-3, is DGGITQSPKYLFRKEGQNVTLSCEQNLNHDAMYWYRQDPGQGLRLIYYSQIVNDFQKGDIAEGYSVSREKKESFPLTVTSAQKNPTAFYLCASSIIGRGELTDTQYFGPGTRLTVL.

In its sample, this clone was seen a few times. The gene calls are TRBV14 and TRBJ2-1; tentative D call: TRBD1 (6 bases). CDR1 SGHDN and CDR2 FVKESK come from the germline V gene. Trimming stripped 4 bases from V and 9 bases from J, with 16 bases between. The CDR3 is 14 residues long. CDR3 bases: TGTGCCAGCAGCCTACGGGACCTCAGGGGTGAGCAGTTCTTC. Translation gives CASSLRDLRGEQFF.

The chain carries TRBV11-3 and TRBJ2-1; 7 bases line up with TRBD2. Germline lookup yields CDR1 SGHNT and CDR2 YENEEA. Trimming removed 5 bases from V and 8 bases from J; junction bases left unmatched: 9. The CDR3 covers 14 residues. The CDR3 here is CASSQLGLDDEQFF. DNA of the CDR3: TGTGCCAGCAGCCAACTAGGACTAGATGATGAGCAGTTCTTC.

The chain has TRBV27 and TRBJ2-2, with TRBD1 as a possible D gene (5 bases). Germline CDR1 and CDR2: MNHEY and SMNVEV (reference sequence). V dropped 7 bases and J dropped 4 bases, with 16 bases sitting between them. The length of the CDR3 is 15 residues. The CDR3 loop reads CASTQRGRGTGELFF. The CDR3 DNA sequence: TGTGCCAGCACTCAAAGGGGTAGAGGCACCGGGGAGCTGTTTTTT.

The chain links TRBV25-1 to TRBJ1-1; a possible D gene is TRBD1 (6 bases). Trimming pared 6 bases from V and 5 bases from J, leaving 16 bases between. The CDR3 totals 14 residues. CDR1 and CDR2 (germline): MGHDK, SYGVNS. The CDR3 DNA sequence: TGTGCCAGCAGGCCCCAGGGGATAATGACTGAAGCTTTCTTT. As protein: CASRPQGIMTEAFF. The full variable domain, in which reference TRBV25-1 and TRBJ1-1 provide the parts outside the CDR3, is EADIYQTPRYLVIGTGKKITLECSQTMGHDKMYWYQQDPGMELHLIHYSYGVNSTEKGDLSSESTVSRIRTEHFPLTLESARPSHTSQYLCASRPQGIMTEAFFGQGTRLTVV.

This clone was counted between two and nine times. This sequence joins TRBV7-9 and TRBJ2-7; maybe TRBD2 (5 bases). V gave up 1 base and J gave up 3 bases, with 10 bases separating them. CDR1 and CDR2 from the germline V gene are SEHNR and FQNEAQ (reference sequence). The CDR3 loop spans 14 amino acids. Here the CDR3 DNA reads TGTGCCAGCAGCTTAGGGACTGTTCTCTACGAGCAGTACTTC. It encodes CASSLGTVLYEQYF.

This chain uses TRBV28 with TRBJ1-2; 9 bases match TRBD1. The germline V gene encodes CDR1 MDHEN and CDR2 SYDVKM. With V trimmed by 6 bases and J by 4 bases, 12 bases remained unmatched. The CDR3 covers 16 residues. This CDR3 reads CASRKTGTGRSYGYTF. The CDR3 coding sequence is TGTGCCAGCAGAAAGACCGGGACAGGGAGGTCCTATGGCTACACCTTC.

This clone was seen a few times. The V call is TRBV10-1, the J call TRBJ1-6; 12 positions agree with TRBD1. CDR3 length equals 15 residues. Germline CDR1 WNHNN, CDR2 SYGVQD (reference sequence). After removal of 4 bases from V and 9 bases from J, the junction contained 4 bases not matched to a gene. The DNA for the CDR3 is TGCGCCAGCAGTGGGGACAGGGGGCGAGGTTCACCCCTCCACTTT. Amino acid sequence: CASSGDRGRGSPLHF.